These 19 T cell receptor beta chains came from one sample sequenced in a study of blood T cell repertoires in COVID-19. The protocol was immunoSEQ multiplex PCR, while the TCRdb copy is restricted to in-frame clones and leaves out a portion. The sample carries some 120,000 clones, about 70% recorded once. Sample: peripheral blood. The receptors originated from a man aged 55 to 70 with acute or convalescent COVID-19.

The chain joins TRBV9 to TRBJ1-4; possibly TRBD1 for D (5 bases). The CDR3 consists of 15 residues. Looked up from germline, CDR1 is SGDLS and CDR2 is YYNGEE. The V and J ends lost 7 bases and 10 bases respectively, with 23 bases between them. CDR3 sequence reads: CASAREGTSGRKLFF. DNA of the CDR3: TGTGCCAGCGCGAGGGAGGGGACCTCCGGGCGAAAACTGTTTTTT.

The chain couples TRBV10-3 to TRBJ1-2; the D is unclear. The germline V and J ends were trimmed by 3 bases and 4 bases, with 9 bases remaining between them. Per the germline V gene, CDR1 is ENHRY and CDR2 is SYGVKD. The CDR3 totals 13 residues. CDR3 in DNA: TGTGCCATCAGTGATGGGGAGGGCTATGGCTACACCTTC. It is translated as CAISDGEGYGYTF.

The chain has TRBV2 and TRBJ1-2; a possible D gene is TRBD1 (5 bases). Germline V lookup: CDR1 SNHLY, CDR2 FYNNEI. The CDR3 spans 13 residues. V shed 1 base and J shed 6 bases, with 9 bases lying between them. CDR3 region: CASSEGAGNGYTF. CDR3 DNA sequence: TGTGCCAGCAGTGAAGGGGCAGGGAATGGCTACACCTTC.

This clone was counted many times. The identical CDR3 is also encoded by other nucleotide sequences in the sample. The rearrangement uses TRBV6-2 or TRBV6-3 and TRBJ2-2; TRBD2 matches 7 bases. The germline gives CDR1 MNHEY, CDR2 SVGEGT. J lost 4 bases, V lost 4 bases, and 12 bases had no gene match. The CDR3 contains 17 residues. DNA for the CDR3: TGTGCCAGCAGTTCACCCCCTAGCGGAGGAGGCACCGGGGAGCTGTTTTTT. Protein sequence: CASSSPPSGGGTGELFF.

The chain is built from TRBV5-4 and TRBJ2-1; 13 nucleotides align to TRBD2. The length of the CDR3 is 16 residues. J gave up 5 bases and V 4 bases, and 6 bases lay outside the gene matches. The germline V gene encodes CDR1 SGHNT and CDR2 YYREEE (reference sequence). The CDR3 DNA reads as TGTGCCAGCAGCGTTGGTGGACTAGCGGGAGACAATGAGCAGTTCTTC. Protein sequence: CASSVGGLAGDNEQFF.

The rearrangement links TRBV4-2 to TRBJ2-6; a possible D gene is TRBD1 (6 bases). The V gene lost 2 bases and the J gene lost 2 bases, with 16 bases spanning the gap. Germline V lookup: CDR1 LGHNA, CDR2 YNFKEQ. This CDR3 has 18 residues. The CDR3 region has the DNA TGTGCCAGCAGCCAAAGACCCCCAAGGGGGACTGGGGCCAACGTCCTGACTTTC. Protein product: CASSQRPPRGTGANVLTF.

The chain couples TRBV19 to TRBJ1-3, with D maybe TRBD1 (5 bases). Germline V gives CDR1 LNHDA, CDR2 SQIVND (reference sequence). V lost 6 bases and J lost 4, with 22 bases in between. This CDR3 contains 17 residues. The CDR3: CASSALNRGREGNTIYF. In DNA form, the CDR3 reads TGTGCCAGTAGCGCCTTGAATCGAGGCAGGGAAGGAAACACCATATATTTT. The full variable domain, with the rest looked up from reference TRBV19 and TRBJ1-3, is DGGITQSPKYLFRKEGQNVTLSCEQNLNHDAMYWYRQDPGQGLRLIYYSQIVNDFQKGDIAEGYSVSREKKESFPLTVTSAQKNPTAFYLCASSALNRGREGNTIYFGEGSWLTVV.

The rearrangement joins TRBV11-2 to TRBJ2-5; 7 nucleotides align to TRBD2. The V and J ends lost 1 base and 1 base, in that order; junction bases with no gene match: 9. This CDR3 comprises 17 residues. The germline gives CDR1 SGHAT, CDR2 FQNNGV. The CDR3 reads CASSLGTSVGSQETQYF. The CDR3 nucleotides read TGTGCCAGCAGCTTAGGTACTAGCGTGGGTTCCCAAGAGACCCAGTACTTC.

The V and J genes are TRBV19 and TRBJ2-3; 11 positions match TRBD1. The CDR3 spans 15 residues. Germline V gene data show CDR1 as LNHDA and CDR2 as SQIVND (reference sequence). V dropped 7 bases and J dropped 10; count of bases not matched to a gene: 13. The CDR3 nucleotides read TGTGCCAGTACCCTACGGACAGGGGGCTCAATAGCGCAGTATTTT. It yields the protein CASTLRTGGSIAQYF.

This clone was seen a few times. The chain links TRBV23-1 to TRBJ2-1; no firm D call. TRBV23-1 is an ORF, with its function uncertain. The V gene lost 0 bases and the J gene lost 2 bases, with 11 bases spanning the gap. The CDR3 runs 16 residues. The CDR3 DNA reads TGCGCCAGCAGTCAATCGGAGAATACTCCCTACAATGAGCAGTTCTTC. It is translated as CASSQSENTPYNEQFF.

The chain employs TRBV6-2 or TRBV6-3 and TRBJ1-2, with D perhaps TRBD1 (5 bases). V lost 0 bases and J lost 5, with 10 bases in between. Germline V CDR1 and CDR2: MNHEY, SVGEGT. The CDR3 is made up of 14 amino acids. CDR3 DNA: TGTGCCAGCAGTTACTCGGTGGAGGGGTATGGCTACACCTTC. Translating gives CASSYSVEGYGYTF.

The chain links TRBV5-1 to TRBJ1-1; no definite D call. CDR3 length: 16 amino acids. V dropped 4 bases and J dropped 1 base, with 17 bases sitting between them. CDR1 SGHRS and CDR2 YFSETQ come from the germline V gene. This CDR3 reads CASSVNTGSGNTEAFF. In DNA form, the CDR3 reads TGCGCCAGCAGCGTCAATACGGGGTCCGGGAACACTGAAGCTTTCTTT.

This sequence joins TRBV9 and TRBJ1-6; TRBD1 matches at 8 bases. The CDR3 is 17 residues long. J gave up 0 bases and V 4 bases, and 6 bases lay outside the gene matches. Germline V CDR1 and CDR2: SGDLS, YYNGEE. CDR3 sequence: CASSPGDRSSYNSPLHF. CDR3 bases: TGTGCCAGCAGCCCAGGGGACAGGAGCTCCTATAATTCACCCCTCCACTTT.

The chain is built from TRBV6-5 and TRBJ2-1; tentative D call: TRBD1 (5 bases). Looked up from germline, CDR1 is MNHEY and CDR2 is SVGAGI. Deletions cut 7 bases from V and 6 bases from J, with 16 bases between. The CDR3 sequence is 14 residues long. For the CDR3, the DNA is TGTGCCAGCACGAGGAGCAGGGATTTCAATGAGCAGTTCTTC. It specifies CASTRSRDFNEQFF.

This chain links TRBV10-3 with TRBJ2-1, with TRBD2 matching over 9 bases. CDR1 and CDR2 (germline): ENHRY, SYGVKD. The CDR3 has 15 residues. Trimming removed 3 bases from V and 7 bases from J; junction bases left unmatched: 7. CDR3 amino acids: CAISDAGLASNEQFF. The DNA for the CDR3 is TGTGCCATCAGTGATGCGGGACTAGCATCGAATGAGCAGTTCTTC.

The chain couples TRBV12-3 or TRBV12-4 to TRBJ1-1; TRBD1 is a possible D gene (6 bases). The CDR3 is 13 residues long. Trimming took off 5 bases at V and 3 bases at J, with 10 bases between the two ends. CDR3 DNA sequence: TGTGCCAGCAGTAACAGGGTCGACACTGAAGCTTTCTTT. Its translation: CASSNRVDTEAFF.

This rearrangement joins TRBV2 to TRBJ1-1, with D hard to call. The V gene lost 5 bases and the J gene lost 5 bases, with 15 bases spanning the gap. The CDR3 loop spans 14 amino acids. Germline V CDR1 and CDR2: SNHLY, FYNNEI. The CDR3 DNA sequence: TGTGCCAGCAGTTTTGAGCGGGTTTCAACTGAAGCTTTCTTT. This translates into CASSFERVSTEAFF.

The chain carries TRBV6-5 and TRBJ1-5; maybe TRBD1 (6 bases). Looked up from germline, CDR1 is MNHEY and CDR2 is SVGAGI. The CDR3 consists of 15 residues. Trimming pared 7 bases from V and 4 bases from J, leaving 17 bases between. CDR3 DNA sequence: TGTGCCAGCATTGTTGACAGGACTCTAAATCAGCCCCAGCATTTT. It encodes CASIVDRTLNQPQHF.

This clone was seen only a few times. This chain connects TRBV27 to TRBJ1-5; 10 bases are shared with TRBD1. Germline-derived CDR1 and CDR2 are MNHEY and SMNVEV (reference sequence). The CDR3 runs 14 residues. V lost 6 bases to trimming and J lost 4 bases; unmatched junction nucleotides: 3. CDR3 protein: CASSRQGANQPQHF. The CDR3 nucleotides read TGTGCCAGCAGCAGACAGGGGGCAAATCAGCCCCAGCATTTT.